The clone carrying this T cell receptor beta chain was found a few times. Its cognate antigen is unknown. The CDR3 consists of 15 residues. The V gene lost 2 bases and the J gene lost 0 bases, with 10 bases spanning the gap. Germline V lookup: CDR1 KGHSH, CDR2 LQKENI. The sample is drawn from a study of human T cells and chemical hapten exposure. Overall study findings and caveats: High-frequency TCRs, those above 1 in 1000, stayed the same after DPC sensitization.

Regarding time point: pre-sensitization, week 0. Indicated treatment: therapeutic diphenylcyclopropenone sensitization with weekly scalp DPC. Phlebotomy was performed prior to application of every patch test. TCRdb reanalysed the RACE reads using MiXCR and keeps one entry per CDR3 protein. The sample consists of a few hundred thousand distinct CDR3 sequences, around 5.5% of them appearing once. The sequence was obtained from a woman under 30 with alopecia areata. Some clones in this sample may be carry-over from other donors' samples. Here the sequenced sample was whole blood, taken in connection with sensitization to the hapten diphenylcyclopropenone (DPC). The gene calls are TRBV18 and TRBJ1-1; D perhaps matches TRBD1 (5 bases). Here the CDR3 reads CASSPRQPMNTEAFF. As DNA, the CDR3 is TGTGCCAGCTCACCAAGACAGCCCATGAACACTGAAGCTTTCTTT.